This TCR beta chain was retrieved from a study of beta chain features in type 1 diabetes. About the research overall: Under 110,000,000 sorted cells were examined across all samples. Points from the study as a whole: Patients showed naive, central memory and Treg TCRB repertoires that appeared more similar than those of healthy donors.

Per the germline V gene, CDR1 is SNHLY and CDR2 is FYNNEI. J was trimmed by 10 bases and V by 6 bases; bases with no gene match: 14. This CDR3 comprises 15 residues. In the case of this clone: Antigen: not known.

Sequenced material consisted of expressed TCRB transcripts (all of the isolated RNA was reverse transcribed). The table came from immunoSEQ multiplex PCR; TCRdb's copy has only in-frame clones and leaves some out. The sample contains 620,000 or so clones, roughly a sixth of which appear only once. The rearrangement joins TRBV2 to TRBJ1-4, with 7 bases lining up with TRBD1. The sequenced material came from naive CD4+ T cells from blood. This TCR came from a man between 18 and 35 years old in good health. CDR3 region: CASRGSDRALGKLFF. The CDR3 DNA reads TGTGCCAGCAGGGGATCAGACAGGGCTCTGGGAAAACTGTTTTTT.